The 8 T cell receptor beta chains listed next were all sequenced from one sample in a study of regulatory T cells in long-lasting Graves disease. CDR3-region Arm-PCR and iRepertoire HTBI primers produced the TCR beta libraries. TCRdb passed the multiplex PCR reads through MiXCR, listing each CDR3 protein once. The table has 200,000 to 250,000 distinct CDR3 sequences, 20% to 25% seen once. The time point is: newly diagnosed GD, antithyroid drugs for less than 3 months. Extracted RNA from PBMCs served as the source of the TCR library. Specimen: peripheral blood mononuclear cells (PBMCs), collected at new diagnosis, from a patient treated with antithyroid drugs. These TCRs come from a female donor with Graves disease.

Details on this clonotype: This probably arose from a read error, given a far larger clone one base away. The V gene is TRBV12-3 or TRBV12-4, the J gene TRBJ2-5, with D perhaps TRBD1 or TRBD2 (5 bases each). The CDR3 contains 13 residues. The CDR3 here is CASSTGAQGTQYF. The CDR3 nucleotides are TGTGCCAGCAGCACCGGGGCCCAAGGGACCCAGTACTTC.

Many counts were recorded for this clonotype. The chain is built from TRBV27 and TRBJ2-7; no firm D call. The V gene's germline CDR1 is MNHEY and CDR2 SMNVEV (reference sequence). The CDR3 is 10 amino acids. V gave up 8 bases and J gave up 3 bases, with 5 bases separating them. The CDR3 here is CASGDYEQYF. Here the CDR3 DNA reads TGTGCCAGCGGGGACTACGAGCAGTACTTC.

This clonotype has more than one count but fewer than ten. The genes are TRBV10-3 and TRBJ1-5, with 7 bases aligning to TRBD1. This CDR3 has 15 residues. Trimming cost V 2 bases and J 3 bases; bases outside gene matches: 4. Looked up from germline, CDR1 is ENHRY and CDR2 is SYGVKD. DNA of the CDR3: TGTGCCATCAGTGAGCGACAGGGTATCAATCAGCCCCAGCATTTT. It is translated as CAISERQGINQPQHF.

This clonotype was observed at least ten times. V gene TRBV5-1 combines with J gene TRBJ2-7; 14 positions agree with TRBD2. Germline trimming cut 4 bases from V and 3 bases from J; bases unmatched to any gene: 3. From germline, CDR1 is SGHRS and CDR2 YFSETQ. The CDR3 spans 15 residues. CDR3 coding DNA: TGCGCCAGCAGCGAGACTAGCGGGGGGGGCTACGAGCAGTACTTC. This encodes CASSETSGGGYEQYF.

This clonotype was seen many times. This chain links TRBV29-1 with TRBJ1-2; 9 nucleotides match TRBD1. Germline-derived CDR1 and CDR2 are SQVTM and ANQGSEA. J was trimmed by 5 bases and V by 2 bases; bases with no gene match: 12. The length of the CDR3 is 16 residues. CDR3 region: CSVERPGTGIGYGYTF. The DNA of the CDR3 is TGCAGCGTTGAAAGGCCCGGGACAGGGATAGGTTATGGCTACACCTTC.

Many counts were recorded for this clonotype. V is TRBV12-3 or TRBV12-4 and J is TRBJ2-1, with D uncertain. The CDR3 has 16 residues. Trimming cost V 3 bases and J 2 bases, with 14 bases left between them. CDR3 bases: TGTGCCAGCAGTTTTTTTGGCGCGGAAGCCTACAATGAGCAGTTCTTC. As protein: CASSFFGAEAYNEQFF.

Many counts were recorded for this clonotype. The gene calls are TRBV5-1 and TRBJ2-2; perhaps D is TRBD1 or TRBD2 (5 bases each). Trimming stripped 5 bases from V and 4 bases from J, with 12 bases between. Germline assignment: CDR1 SGHRS and CDR2 YFSETQ. This CDR3 contains 14 residues. In DNA, the CDR3 is TGCGCCAGCAGGGGGACCCTATCCACCGGGGAGCTGTTTTTT. Its translation is CASRGTLSTGELFF.

The chain couples TRBV7-9 to TRBJ1-6; 10 bases are a match to TRBD1. After removal of 5 bases from V and 10 bases from J, the junction contained 8 bases not matched to a gene. This CDR3 is 15 amino acids long. Germline V gene data show CDR1 as SEHNR and CDR2 as FQNEAQ (reference sequence). The CDR3 loop reads CASSNSRDRGSPLHF. CDR3 bases: TGTGCCAGCAGCAATTCGCGGGACAGGGGATCACCCCTCCACTTT.